The entry below gives a single T cell receptor (beta chain) sequence along with its context. The sample comes from a study of blood T cell repertoires in COVID-19. Overall study context: Collection of acute and convalescent COVID-19 samples took place in the United States, Italy and Spain. PBMCs, B-cell-depleted T cells, or T cells were the source of the cDNA or gDNA that made up the material.

Authors' data handling: Researchers report that nucleated cell counts were estimated from reference gene primer amplification. Clones were read by immunoSEQ multiplex PCR, and TCRdb kept only the in-frame ones, dropping some. V and J calls plus clone size are reproduced from that table; the DNA served to infer D and trimming. Of over 200,000 clones detected, 75% to 90% appear once; the ten largest clones hold roughly 5%. The V gene lost 1 base and the J gene lost 4 bases, with 5 bases spanning the gap. The CDR3 consists of 12 residues. Per the germline V gene, CDR1 is SGHAT and CDR2 is FQNNGV. This chain uses TRBV11-2 with TRBJ2-7; no firm D call. The sequenced sample consisted of peripheral blood. The clonotype was recovered from a human donor in a cohort sampled during active COVID-19. The CDR3 here is CASSLGRYEQYF. The DNA for the CDR3 is TGTGCCAGCAGCTTAGGGCGGTACGAGCAGTACTTC.